Listed here are 26 T cell receptor beta chains from one sample, sequenced in a study of blood T cells in healthy people across ages. With a J-beta primer mix and a sample-barcoded 5' primer, a second PCR ran about 7 to 12 cycles. One entry per CDR3 protein, called by TCRdb with MiXCR from the 5' RACE reads. The sample has 1.5 million or so distinct CDR3 sequences; 42% are singletons. Sequences were obtained from blood. All receptors come from a young woman in good health.

The chain recombines TRBV10-3 with TRBJ2-7, with a weak D call TRBD1 (8 bases). This CDR3 has 14 amino acids. Germline assignment: CDR1 ENHRY and CDR2 SYGVKD. The V end was cut by 7 bases, the J end by 7 bases, with 20 bases between. The CDR3 loop is CAINRGGGYNEQYF. The CDR3 region has the DNA TGTGCCATCAACAGGGGGGGAGGCTACAATGAGCAGTACTTC.

Only one count was recorded for this clonotype. The J gene is TRBJ2-3, the V gene TRBV28; TRBD2 agrees at 11 bases. CDR1 and CDR2 (germline): MDHEN, SYDVKM. The CDR3 sequence is 17 residues long. V trimming: 3 bases; J trimming: 0 bases; junction bases outside the gene matches: 5. The CDR3 reads CASSFLSGRGSTDTQYF. The CDR3 region has the DNA TGTGCCAGCAGTTTCCTTAGCGGGAGGGGAAGCACAGATACGCAGTATTTT.

This clonotype was observed a few times. This chain joins TRBV20-1 and TRBJ2-3; 7 nucleotides align to TRBD1. The junction had 4 bases not matched to a gene; V was cut back by 5 bases and J by 2 bases. The CDR3 covers 13 residues. Germline loops: CDR1 DFQATT, CDR2 SNEGSKA (reference sequence). CDR3 residues: CSARGQITDTQYF. The CDR3 bases are TGCAGTGCTCGGGGACAGATCACAGATACGCAGTATTTT.

CDR3 protein: CASSLASWDRSYGYTF. CDR3 in DNA: TGTGCCAGCAGCTTAGCGTCTTGGGACAGGAGCTATGGCTACACCTTC. The J gene is TRBJ1-2, the V gene TRBV7-9, with 8 bases lining up with TRBD1. Looked up from germline, CDR1 is SEHNR and CDR2 is FQNEAQ (reference sequence). Germline trimming cut 0 bases from V and 4 bases from J; bases unmatched to any gene: 7. The CDR3 consists of 16 residues.

This clonotype was detected only a few times. The chain has TRBV28 and TRBJ2-5, with D perhaps matching TRBD1 or TRBD2 (6 bases each). Germline CDR1 reads MDHEN; CDR2 reads SYDVKM. Trimming left V 3 bases short and J 2 bases short, with 19 bases between. The CDR3 is 17 amino acids. This CDR3 reads CASSFPSGAVQQETQYF. The CDR3 nucleotides read TGTGCCAGCAGTTTCCCCTCGGGGGCAGTCCAACAAGAGACCCAGTACTTC.

CDR3 amino acids: CASSLGGNADNEQYF. For the CDR3, the DNA is TGTGCCAGCAGTTTGGGGGGGAACGCGGACAATGAGCAGTACTTC. The gene calls are TRBV28 and TRBJ2-7, with TRBD2 matching 7 bases. The germline V gene has CDR1 MDHEN and CDR2 SYDVKM. V shed 3 bases and J 7 bases; nucleotides not matched to a gene: 12. This CDR3 has 15 amino acids.

The J gene is TRBJ2-7, the V gene TRBV12-3 or TRBV12-4; 8 positions match TRBD2. This CDR3 comprises 17 residues. The junction had 14 bases not matched to a gene; V was cut back by 2 bases and J by 5 bases. The CDR3 region is CASSLWVGASGSHEQYF. In DNA form, the CDR3 reads TGTGCCAGCAGTTTATGGGTGGGGGCTAGCGGGTCCCACGAGCAGTACTTC.

The J gene is TRBJ2-1, the V gene TRBV12-3 or TRBV12-4; D unresolved. The CDR3 extends over 12 amino acids. The germline V and J ends were trimmed by 6 bases and 12 bases, with 15 bases remaining between them. The CDR3 here is CASRWTLGPQFF. CDR3 nucleotides: TGTGCCAGCAGATGGACCCTGGGCCCGCAGTTCTTC.

CDR3 residues: CASSVSLRPHEQYF. Here the CDR3 DNA reads TGTGCCAGCAGCGTCTCTCTACGGCCCCACGAGCAGTACTTC. The chain links TRBV7-9 to TRBJ2-7, with no clear D. This CDR3 is 14 amino acids long. From germline, CDR1 is SEHNR and CDR2 FQNEAQ (reference sequence). Trimming took off 5 bases at V and 5 bases at J, with 16 bases between the two ends.

The table lists this clonotype with a few counts. V and J are TRBV28 and TRBJ1-6; maybe TRBD1 (5 bases). V lost 5 bases, J lost 8 bases, and 10 bases lay in between. Germline values: CDR1 MDHEN, CDR2 SYDVKM. This CDR3 region has 13 residues. The CDR3 nucleotides read TGTGCCAGCAGTCCCCTAGGGGATTCACCCCTCCACTTT. It is translated as CASSPLGDSPLHF. The whole variable domain, remainder taken from reference TRBV28 and TRBJ1-6, is DVKVTQSSRYLVKRTGEKVFLECVQDMDHENMFWYRQDPGLGLRLIYFSYDVKMKEKGDIPEGYSVSREKKERFSLILESASTNQTSMYLCASSPLGDSPLHFGNGTRLTVT.

This chain joins TRBV5-1 and TRBJ2-2; D gene unclear. The CDR3 is made up of 15 amino acids. Germline CDR1 reads SGHRS; CDR2 reads YFSETQ. Trimming pared 6 bases from V and 0 bases from J, leaving 12 bases between. The CDR3 loop is CASMVASANTGELFF. The CDR3 DNA reads TGCGCCAGCATGGTCGCTTCCGCGAACACCGGGGAGCTGTTTTTT.

In this sample, this clonotype turned up a few times. The chain employs TRBV7-9 and TRBJ1-6; D ambiguous. Trimming removed 1 base at V and 10 bases at J, with 8 bases between. Germline values: CDR1 SEHNR, CDR2 FQNEAQ (reference sequence). The CDR3 contains 13 residues. The CDR3 here is CASSLEDRSPLHF. DNA for the CDR3: TGTGCCAGCAGCTTAGAAGACCGGTCACCCCTCCACTTT.

The V call is TRBV7-2, the J call TRBJ2-5; D remains ambiguous. Trimming pared 5 bases from V and 4 bases from J, leaving 17 bases between. CDR1 is SGHTA, CDR2 FQGNSA, per germline. The CDR3 contains 15 residues. CDR3 region: CASSVQSGLGETQYF. As DNA, the CDR3 is TGTGCCAGCAGCGTCCAGAGTGGTTTAGGAGAGACCCAGTACTTC.

Of note for this clonotype: This may be a read error: a much more frequent sequence differs by one nucleotide. V and J are TRBV4-1 and TRBJ2-7; 9 positions match TRBD1. The J segment lost 3 bases and the V segment lost 0 bases, leaving 9 bases of the junction unmatched. Germline CDR1 is MGHRA and CDR2 is YSYEKL. CDR3 size: 17 residues. As DNA, the CDR3 is TGCGCCAGCAGCCAAGATCTTTCGGGACAGGGATGCTACGAGCAGTACTTC. As protein: CASSQDLSGQGCYEQYF.

The rearrangement joins TRBV11-1 to TRBJ1-2, with a weak D call TRBD1 (6 bases). With 5 bases removed from V and 4 bases from J, the gap between germline ends came to 14 bases. There are 14 residues in the CDR3. Germline V lookup: CDR1 SGHAT, CDR2 FQDESV (reference sequence). The CDR3 region is CASSEQGFGYGYTF. CDR3 DNA sequence: TGTGCCAGCAGCGAACAGGGATTTGGCTATGGCTACACCTTC.

A few counts support this clonotype. The rearrangement joins TRBV20-1 to TRBJ1-2, with a tentative D call TRBD1 (5 bases). CDR3 length: 14 amino acids. Trimming left V 1 base short and J 6 bases short, with 15 bases between. Germline V gives CDR1 DFQATT, CDR2 SNEGSKA (reference sequence). CDR3 amino acids: CSARAEQALNGYTF. CDR3 bases: TGCAGTGCTAGAGCGGAACAGGCGTTGAATGGCTACACCTTC.

This clonotype was observed a handful of times. The chain recombines TRBV6-5 with TRBJ1-1; D call uncertain. CDR1 MNHEY and CDR2 SVGAGI come from the germline V gene. The V gene lost 6 bases and the J gene lost 7 bases, with 15 bases spanning the gap. The CDR3 sequence is 13 residues long. CDR3 amino acids: CASSPSRGFEAFF. CDR3 nucleotide sequence: TGTGCCAGCAGCCCCTCCCGGGGTTTTGAAGCTTTCTTT.

The chain couples TRBV9 to TRBJ1-2, with D unresolved. The CDR3 extends over 13 amino acids. Trimming took 4 bases from V and 1 from J, leaving 8 bases between them. Germline V gives CDR1 SGDLS, CDR2 YYNGEE. The CDR3 reads CASSTSSNYGYTF. CDR3 DNA sequence: TGTGCCAGCAGCACAAGTAGTAACTATGGCTACACCTTC.

The chain has TRBV29-1 and TRBJ2-2, with 10 bases matching TRBD2. CDR1 is SQVTM and CDR2 is ANQGSEA in the germline V gene. The trim removed 7 bases at V and 2 bases at J, leaving 4 bases unmatched. The CDR3 extends over 14 amino acids. The CDR3 DNA reads TGCAGCGCACTAGCGGGGCCCAACACCGGGGAGCTGTTTTTT. It codes for CSALAGPNTGELFF.

This clonotype was counted only a few times. The chain combines TRBV4-3 with TRBJ1-2; no reliable D call. Germline CDR1 reads LGHNA; CDR2 reads YSLEER. Trimming took off 0 bases at V and 10 bases at J, with 9 bases between the two ends. The CDR3 runs 12 residues. CDR3 loop: CASSQDRWHYTF. For the CDR3, the DNA is TGCGCCAGCAGCCAAGATAGGTGGCACTACACCTTC.

Notes on this clonotype: Sequence at one end of the junction differs from germline and may be a read error. This sequence joins TRBV14 and TRBJ2-3, with 11 bases aligning to TRBD1. Germline V CDR1 and CDR2: SGHDN, FVKESK. The CDR3 spans 16 residues. In nucleotides, the CDR3 is TGTGCCAGAAGCCACTGGACAGGGGGCGAACTTAATACGCAGTATTTT. Encoded protein: CARSHWTGGELNTQYF. The full variable domain, in which reference TRBV14 and TRBJ2-3 provide the parts outside the CDR3, is EAGVTQFPSHSVIEKGQTVTLRCDPISGHDNLYWYRRVMGKEIKFLLHFVKESKQDESGMPNNRFLAERTGGTYSTLKVQPAELEDSGVYFCARSHWTGGELNTQYFGPGTRLTVL.

There are a few counts of this clonotype. The V and J genes are TRBV12-3 or TRBV12-4 and TRBJ1-1; D perhaps matches TRBD1 (5 bases). V lost 6 bases and J lost 5, with 19 bases in between. CDR3 length: 15 residues. The CDR3 nucleotides read TGTGCCAGCAGGCCCCCTGGGGGGGTAGTTACTGAAGCTTTCTTT. It is translated as CASRPPGGVVTEAFF.

This sequence joins TRBV2 and TRBJ1-1; 10 bases fit TRBD1. The CDR3 is 16 residues long. The germline gives CDR1 SNHLY, CDR2 FYNNEI. Trimming at V came to 6 bases and at J to 6 bases, leaving 13 bases not matched to a gene. CDR3 DNA sequence: TGTGCCAGCAGCCGAATAGGGACAGGGGCCGGTGCTGAAGCTTTCTTT. It codes for CASSRIGTGAGAEAFF.

The V and J genes are TRBV2 and TRBJ2-3, with 9 positions matching TRBD2. V lost 6 bases and J lost 4; bases outside the gene matches: 11. CDR3 length: 16 residues. CDR1 and CDR2 (germline): SNHLY, FYNNEI. Here the CDR3 DNA reads TGTGCCAGCAGGGAAACCGGGACTAGCCTCCCAGATACGCAGTATTTT. Its protein is CASRETGTSLPDTQYF.

This clonotype was observed a few times. The chain is built from TRBV12-3 or TRBV12-4 and TRBJ2-7; perhaps TRBD1 as D (6 bases). This CDR3 is built from 16 residues. V gave up 5 bases and J gave up 2 bases, with 19 bases separating them. CDR3 DNA: TGTGCCAGCAGTCCCATCGACAGGTTAACCACCTACGAGCAGTACTTC. This sequence encodes CASSPIDRLTTYEQYF.

The V gene is TRBV7-9, the J gene TRBJ2-5; 9 bases line up with TRBD1. V shed 4 bases, J shed 11 bases, and the junction held 11 bases outside the gene matches. Germline V gene sequence: CDR1 SEHNR, CDR2 FQNEAQ (reference sequence). The CDR3 is 14 residues long. CDR3 nucleotides: TGTGCCAGCAGCTCAGGACAGGGGATCGATGAGCAGTACTTC. Protein: CASSSGQGIDEQYF.